This TCR beta chain was sequenced during a study of T cell responses to AZD1222 COVID-19 vaccine (dated by TCRdb to the early 2020s). For the study in its entirety: A total of under 250 trial participants underwent TCR sequencing, of whom more than 200 had received two doses of AZD1222 and approximately 25 had received two doses of the MenACWY control vaccine. Trial participants were enrolled into age subgroups of 18-55, 56-69 and 70-plus years, which contained roughly 140, 27 and 60 TCR-sequenced participants, respectively. Study-level results and caveats: After two AZD1222 doses, both the breadth and the depth of spike-specific TCRs were significantly higher than at day 0 and than in MenACWY recipients. Reportedly, close to half of the unique spike-specific TCRs recognized epitopes lying outside the regions that are mutated in the B.1.351 and B.1.1.7 variants. Conclusions about previously exposed vaccinees are limited because only six or seven AZD1222 recipients were SARS-CoV-2 seropositive at baseline. Because no day 14 peak-response samples were available, the repertoires could be characterized only after the peak T cell response. Most participants were white British and females outnumbered males, and the authors suggested that clonal diversity may have been underestimated. The vaccine-associated CD4 TCRs covered the entire spike protein, and the dominant responses fell in regions 160-218 and 743-854. In the small 56-69-year group, the increase in depth fell short of significance, most likely because of low power.

As concerns this clone: This receptor's antigen is unknown. Within one base of it there is no much larger clone, and no base qualities were kept.

This specimen's time point label, per the study, means: about 28 days (+/-7) after the second vaccine dose. Because spike-specific TCR depth and breadth did not differ between the two schedules, AZD1222 recipients who got a second dose at roughly 4 weeks were pooled with those who got a second dose at roughly 12 weeks. Vaccinee samples came from UK trials COV001 and COV002, including a single-blind randomized controlled phase 2/3 trial of AZD1222 (ChAdOx1 nCoV-19) in healthy adults. Trial participant PBMC samples were collected at day 0 and day 28 after the second dose for TCRbeta chain sequencing. The CDR3 regions of human TCRbeta chains were analyzed by immunosequencing. For the original study's pipeline: TCRs in the repertoires were compared against a reference library of SARS-CoV-2-specific TCRs that had been generated with the MIRA antigen-specificity platform. Breadth meant the fraction of unique TCRs that were SARS-CoV-2-associated, whereas depth meant the fraction of total T cells that were SARS-CoV-2-associated. Using the MIRA data, each spike-specific TCR was assigned both to the spike region to which the TCR was reactive and to a CD4 or CD8 class. Log10-transformed breadth and depth values were compared by one-way ANOVA with Sidak's multiple comparisons tests. TCRdb holds this immuneACCESS table with in-frame rearrangements only. Some clones are missing; in checked studies, unresolved V genes explain under half, and the rest has no known cause. V and J calls and clone size follow that table, whereas D and trimming were derived from the DNA. This sample comprises around 50,000 clones, around 89% of them detected only once. The ten largest clonotypes hold approximately 5% of the sample.

This TCR derives from an adult who received the AZD1222 COVID-19 vaccine. Sequencing used peripheral blood, obtained 28 days after the second AZD1222 dose.

The nucleotide sequence is TGTGCCAGCAGTAAACACAGGGGCTCCTACGAGCAGTACTTC. Translated, it reads CASSKHRGSYEQYF. The rearrangement combines TRBV6-5 with TRBJ2-7, with 7 central nucleotides matching TRBD1. CDR1 and CDR2 (MNHEY, SVGAGI) derive from the germline V gene. From cysteine to phenylalanine, the CDR3 is 14 amino acids long. Only the CDR3 portion is preserved as DNA: 42 bases, with reading frame beginning at the first base. V loses 5 bases at its end and J loses 0 bases; junction bases beyond the gene matches: 4.